Shown below are 17 T cell receptor beta chains from a single sample sequenced in a study of TIL therapy for anti-PD-1-resistant metastatic lung cancer. Sequencing used immunoSEQ v3. Produced via immunoSEQ multiplex PCR; TCRdb's table is partial and in-frame only. Altogether some 26,000 clones are present, approximately 63% being singletons, with the ten largest covering about 16%. As to time point: pre-treatment sample, taken before nivolumab and TIL therapy. Pleural nodules or supraclavicular lymph nodes made up most of the excised metastases sampled. This specimen consisted of tumor tissue, obtained at baseline. The receptors shown here come from a woman aged 30-79 years with non-small cell lung cancer.

The chain couples TRBV27 to TRBJ2-7, with D uncertain. The CDR3 has 14 residues. From germline, CDR1 is MNHEY and CDR2 SMNVEV (reference sequence). V lost 3 bases and J 3 bases, leaving 12 bases between the germline ends. CDR3 sequence: CASSFAERNYEQYF. CDR3 in DNA: TGTGCCAGCAGTTTCGCTGAGAGGAACTACGAGCAGTACTTC.

V and J are TRBV6-6 and TRBJ2-1, with 10 bases fitting TRBD2. The CDR3 extends over 12 amino acids. The V segment lost 8 bases and the J segment 11 bases; nucleotides outside the gene matches: 6. Germline-derived CDR1 and CDR2 are MNHNY and SVGAGI (reference sequence). CDR3 nucleotide sequence: TGTGCCAGCGTCCTAGCGGGAGCTAAGCAGTTCTTC. It translates to CASVLAGAKQFF.

J is TRBJ2-7 and V is TRBV6-6, with TRBD2 matching over 11 bases. Trimming removed 5 bases from V and 6 bases from J; junction bases left unmatched: 12. This CDR3 is 16 amino acids long. The germline V gene has CDR1 MNHNY and CDR2 SVGAGI (reference sequence). CDR3 region: CASSPLLAGGKGEQYF. The CDR3 DNA is TGTGCCAGCAGTCCTCTTCTAGCGGGGGGTAAGGGCGAGCAGTACTTC.

The rearrangement joins TRBV19 to TRBJ2-7, with TRBD2 matching over 14 bases. The V gene end was trimmed by 5 bases and the J gene end by 0 bases; junction bases not matched to a gene: 0. The CDR3 contains 15 residues. Germline V gives CDR1 LNHDA, CDR2 SQIVND (reference sequence). This CDR3 reads CASSGLAGGSYEQYF. The CDR3 nucleotides are TGTGCCAGTAGTGGACTAGCGGGGGGCTCCTACGAGCAGTACTTC.

This clone appeared once. This chain uses TRBV29-1 with TRBJ2-5; D is possibly TRBD2 (6 bases). The CDR3 consists of 13 residues. Trimming cost V 3 bases and J 5 bases, with 13 bases left between them. Germline CDR1 is SQVTM and CDR2 is ANQGSEA. DNA of the CDR3: TGCAGCGTTGACGTTGCGGGGCCCGAGACCCAGTACTTC. Translated, it gives CSVDVAGPETQYF.

The chain joins TRBV7-7 to TRBJ2-5; 7 bases match TRBD2. The CDR3 extends over 15 amino acids. After removal of 5 bases from V and 4 bases from J, the junction contained 10 bases not matched to a gene. Germline V gene lookup returns CDR1 SSHAT and CDR2 FNYEAQ (reference sequence). The DNA of the CDR3 is TGTGCCAGCAGCCCCACTAGCTCGGGGGGAGAGACCCAGTACTTC. Amino acid sequence: CASSPTSSGGETQYF.

The sample holds one count of this clone. This chain connects TRBV7-2 to TRBJ2-7; TRBD1 might be the D (6 bases). This CDR3 has 15 amino acids. CDR1 and CDR2 from the germline V gene are SGHTA and FQGNSA. V was clipped by 0 bases and J by 6 bases, with 15 bases between them. This CDR3 reads CASSLALTGKGEQYF. The DNA for the CDR3 is TGTGCCAGCAGCTTAGCGCTCACAGGGAAGGGCGAGCAGTACTTC.

A few counts support this clone. J is TRBJ2-7 and V is TRBV20-1, with D perhaps matching TRBD2 (6 bases). CDR1 is DFQATT, CDR2 SNEGSKA, per germline (reference sequence). The CDR3 length is 11 residues. V was cut by 6 bases and J by 2 bases, with 8 bases left in between. The CDR3 sequence: CSAGEAYEQYF. The CDR3 region has the DNA TGCAGTGCCGGGGAGGCCTACGAGCAGTACTTC.

The chain links TRBV6-1 to TRBJ2-3, with a weak D call TRBD2 (5 bases). This CDR3 is built from 14 residues. Germline V gene sequence: CDR1 MNHNS, CDR2 SASEGT. V was trimmed by 1 base and J by 7 bases, leaving 12 bases between them. The CDR3, as DNA: TGTGCCAGCAGTGAAGGGCTAGCAGCAAATACGCAGTATTTT. This gives the protein CASSEGLAANTQYF.

CDR3: CASKYGAGGETQYF. In DNA form, the CDR3 reads TGTGCCAGCAAATACGGAGCGGGAGGGGAGACCCAGTACTTC. J is TRBJ2-5 and V is TRBV2, with TRBD2 matching over 10 bases. V shed 7 bases, J shed 5 bases, and the junction held 7 bases outside the gene matches. Germline loops: CDR1 SNHLY, CDR2 FYNNEI. The CDR3 sequence is 14 residues long.

This sequence joins TRBV10-2 and TRBJ1-1, with 9 bases identical to TRBD1. From germline, CDR1 is WSHSY and CDR2 SAAADI. CDR3 length: 18 residues. The J segment lost 3 bases and the V segment lost 2 bases, leaving 13 bases of the junction unmatched. In nucleotides, the CDR3 is TGCGCCAGCAGTGAGCATATACGCACAGGGGGCCGGGACACTGAAGCTTTCTTT. Amino acid sequence: CASSEHIRTGGRDTEAFF.

V gene TRBV4-1 combines with J gene TRBJ2-5; weak D call: TRBD2 (6 bases). The end of the DNA aligns better with TRBJ2-7, so the J call may be wrong. Germline V CDR1 and CDR2: MGHRA, YSYEKL. This CDR3 is built from 13 residues. DNA of the CDR3: TGCGCCAGCAGCCAGGGACTGCCATACGAGCAGTACTTC. Its translation: CASSQGLPYEQYF.

The chain recombines TRBV19 with TRBJ2-1; 10 bases match TRBD2. J lost 0 bases, V lost 8 bases, and 7 bases had no gene match. Germline V gene data show CDR1 as LNHDA and CDR2 as SQIVND (reference sequence). The length of the CDR3 is 16 residues. In nucleotides, the CDR3 is TGTGCCAGTTCTCGGCTAGCGGGAGTCTCCTACAATGAGCAGTTCTTC. Protein: CASSRLAGVSYNEQFF. The variable domain in full, with the rest retrieved from reference TRBV19 and TRBJ2-1, is DGGITQSPKYLFRKEGQNVTLSCEQNLNHDAMYWYRQDPGQGLRLIYYSQIVNDFQKGDIAEGYSVSREKKESFPLTVTSAQKNPTAFYLCASSRLAGVSYNEQFFGPGTRLTVL.

The sample holds a few counts of this clone. J is TRBJ1-1 and V is TRBV18; D is unclear. Germline CDR1 KGHSH, CDR2 LQKENI. The CDR3 runs to 12 residues. The germline V and J ends were trimmed by 6 bases and 6 bases, with 11 bases remaining between them. The CDR3: CASSQAGAEAFF. As DNA, the CDR3 is TGTGCCAGCTCCCAGGCGGGCGCTGAAGCTTTCTTT. Together with reference TRBV18 and TRBJ1-1, the CDR3 gives the full variable domain: NAGVMQNPRHLVRRRGQEARLRCSPMKGHSHVYWYRQLPEEGLKFMVYLQKENIIDESGMPKERFSAEFPKEGPSILRIQQVVRGDSAAYFCASSQAGAEAFFGQGTRLTVV.

This clone was counted between two and nine times. The rearrangement uses TRBV2 and TRBJ2-7, with D possibly being TRBD1 or TRBD2 (5 bases each). The CDR3 is 15 residues long. The V gene lost 5 bases and the J gene lost 5 bases, with 19 bases spanning the gap. Germline V gene lookup returns CDR1 SNHLY and CDR2 FYNNEI. The CDR3 reads CASSPKSGPFDEQYF. Here the CDR3 DNA reads TGTGCCAGCAGTCCGAAGTCGGGACCCTTCGACGAGCAGTACTTC.

The chain links TRBV15 to TRBJ1-3, with D uncertain. The CDR3 has 15 amino acids. V lost 1 base and J lost 0, with 7 bases in between. CDR1 LNHNV and CDR2 YYDKDF come from the germline V gene (reference sequence). CDR3 residues: CATSRVESSGNTIYF. CDR3 DNA sequence: TGTGCCACCAGCAGAGTGGAGAGCTCTGGAAACACCATATATTTT.

The chain combines TRBV6-1 with TRBJ2-2, with unresolved D. Germline CDR1 and CDR2: MNHNS and SASEGT. V was cut by 2 bases and J by 0 bases, with 7 bases left in between. This CDR3 is 15 amino acids long. The CDR3 DNA is TGTGCCAGCAGTGAAACCGGCCCGAACACCGGGGAGCTGTTTTTT. This sequence encodes CASSETGPNTGELFF.